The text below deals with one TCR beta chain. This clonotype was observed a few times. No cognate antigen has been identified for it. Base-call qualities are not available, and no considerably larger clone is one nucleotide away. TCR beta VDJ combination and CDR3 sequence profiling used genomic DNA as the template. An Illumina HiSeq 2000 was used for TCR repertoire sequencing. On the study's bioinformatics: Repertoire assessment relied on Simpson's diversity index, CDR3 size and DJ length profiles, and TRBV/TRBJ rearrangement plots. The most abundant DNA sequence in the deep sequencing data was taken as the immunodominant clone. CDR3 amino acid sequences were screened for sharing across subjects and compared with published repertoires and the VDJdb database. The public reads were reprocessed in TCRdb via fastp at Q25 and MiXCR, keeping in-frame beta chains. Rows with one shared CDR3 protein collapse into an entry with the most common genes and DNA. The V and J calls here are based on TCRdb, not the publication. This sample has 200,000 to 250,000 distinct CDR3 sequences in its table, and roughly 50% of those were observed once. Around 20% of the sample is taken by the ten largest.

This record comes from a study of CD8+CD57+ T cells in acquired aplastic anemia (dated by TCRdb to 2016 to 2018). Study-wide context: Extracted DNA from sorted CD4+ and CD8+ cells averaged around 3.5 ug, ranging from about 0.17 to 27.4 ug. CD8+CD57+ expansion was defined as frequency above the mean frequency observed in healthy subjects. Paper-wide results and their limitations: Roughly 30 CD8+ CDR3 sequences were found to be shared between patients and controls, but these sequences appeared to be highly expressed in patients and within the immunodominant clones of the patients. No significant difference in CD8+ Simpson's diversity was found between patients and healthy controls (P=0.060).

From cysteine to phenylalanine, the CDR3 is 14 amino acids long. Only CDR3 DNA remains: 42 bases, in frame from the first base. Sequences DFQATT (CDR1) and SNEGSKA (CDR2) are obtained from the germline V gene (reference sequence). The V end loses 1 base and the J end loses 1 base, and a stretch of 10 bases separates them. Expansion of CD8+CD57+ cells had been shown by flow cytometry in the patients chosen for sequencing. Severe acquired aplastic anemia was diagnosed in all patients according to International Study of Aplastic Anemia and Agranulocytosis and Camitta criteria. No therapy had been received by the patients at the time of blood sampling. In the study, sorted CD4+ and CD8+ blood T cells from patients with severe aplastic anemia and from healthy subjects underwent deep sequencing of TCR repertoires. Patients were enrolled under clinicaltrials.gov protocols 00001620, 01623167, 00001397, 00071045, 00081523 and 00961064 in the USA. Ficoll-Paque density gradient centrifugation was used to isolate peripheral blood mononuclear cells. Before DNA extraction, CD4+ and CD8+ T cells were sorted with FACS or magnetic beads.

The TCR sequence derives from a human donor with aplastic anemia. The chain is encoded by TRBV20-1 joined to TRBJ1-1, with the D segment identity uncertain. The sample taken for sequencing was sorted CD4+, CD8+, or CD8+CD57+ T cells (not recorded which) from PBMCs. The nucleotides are TGCAGTGCTAGAGGGACTAGCGAGAACACTGAAGCTTTCTTT. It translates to CSARGTSENTEAFF.